The next 9 T cell receptor beta chains were all read from a single sample in a study of cytomegalovirus exposure and HLA in healthy donors. Use of 60 Vbeta and 13 Jbeta primers characterized the PCR. Profiling relied on immunoSEQ multiplex PCR, and the TCRdb table lists in-frame clones only, not all of them. The repertoire holds about 100,000 clones, with just under 80% as singletons. What was sequenced was PBMCs. Receptors were obtained from a woman in her 40s in good health and CMV-seronegative.

The chain uses TRBV7-9 and TRBJ2-1; D may be TRBD2 (6 bases). CDR3 size: 14 residues. Germline V gene data show CDR1 as SEHNR and CDR2 as FQNEAQ (reference sequence). With 4 bases removed from V and 7 bases from J, the gap between germline ends came to 14 bases. The CDR3 bases are TGTGCCAGCAGCTCACTCCCCCGGGGGAATGAGCAGTTCTTC. This codes for CASSSLPRGNEQFF.

The chain is built from TRBV15 and TRBJ1-1; maybe TRBD1 (5 bases). The V end lost 3 bases, the J end lost 7 bases, and 12 bases lay between the germline ends. The CDR3 length is 13 residues. Germline V gene lookup returns CDR1 LNHNV and CDR2 YYDKDF (reference sequence). The DNA for the CDR3 is TGTGCCACCAGCAGTGACATCGGGGGTGAAGCTTTCTTT. It specifies CATSSDIGGEAFF.

The V gene is TRBV7-3, the J gene TRBJ2-3, with TRBD2 matching 8 bases. V lost 5 bases, J lost 5 bases, and 6 bases stayed unmatched. The CDR3 covers 14 residues. Germline CDR1 is SGHTA and CDR2 is FQGTGA. The DNA of the CDR3 is TGTGCCAGCAGCCATAGCGGGGCCGGAGATACGCAGTATTTT. The encoded protein is CASSHSGAGDTQYF.

The chain recombines TRBV7-8 with TRBJ1-5; D uncertain. The CDR3 runs 16 residues. Germline V gene lookup returns CDR1 SGHVS and CDR2 FQNEAQ. Trimming left V 1 base short and J 7 bases short, with 17 bases between. This CDR3 reads CASSLGPGEVRQPQHF. The CDR3 DNA reads as TGTGCCAGCAGCTTAGGTCCCGGGGAGGTGAGGCAGCCCCAGCATTTT.

Note on this clone: The sample carries other DNA sequences with the same CDR3. The chain uses TRBV6-1 and TRBJ1-1; D gene unclear. The V gene lost 1 base and the J gene lost 5 bases, with 5 bases spanning the gap. Germline V gene data show CDR1 as MNHNS and CDR2 as SASEGT. The CDR3 is 12 residues long. The CDR3 loop is CASSEVRTEAFF. The CDR3 region has the DNA TGTGCCAGCAGTGAAGTTCGTACTGAAGCTTTCTTT.

The chain is built from TRBV30 and TRBJ1-1, with 7 bases lining up with TRBD1. Trimming at V came to 5 bases and at J to 0 bases, leaving 12 bases not matched to a gene. This CDR3 comprises 16 residues. CDR1 is GTSNPN and CDR2 is SVGIG in the germline V gene (reference sequence). The CDR3 loop is CAWGKTGLNMNTEAFF. CDR3 DNA: TGTGCCTGGGGTAAGACAGGGTTAAATATGAACACTGAAGCTTTCTTT.

The rearrangement joins TRBV30 to TRBJ1-2; TRBD1 might be the D (5 bases). In germline, CDR1 is GTSNPN, CDR2 SVGIG (reference sequence). The CDR3 is 13 residues long. The ends were cut back, 8 bases at V and 14 bases at J, with 27 bases in the middle. The CDR3: CAAIDRGLCSWTF. The CDR3 DNA reads as TGTGCCGCGATAGACAGAGGCCTTTGTTCGTGGACCTTC.

CDR3 sequence (DNA): TGTGCCAGCAGTTACCTGGGGACTAGCACAGATACGCAGTATTTT. Translated, it gives CASSYLGTSTDTQYF. This chain uses TRBV6-5 with TRBJ2-3; a possible D gene is TRBD2 (6 bases). This CDR3 is built from 15 residues. The germline CDR1 and CDR2 sequences are MNHEY and SVGAGI. Trimming took off 2 bases at V and 0 bases at J, with 9 bases between the two ends.

This clone was detected only a few times. Written as DNA, the CDR3 is TGTGCCAGCAGTTCCCAGGTGAGCACTGAAGCTTTCTTT. This gives the protein CASSSQVSTEAFF. This chain uses TRBV6-5 with TRBJ1-1; D is unresolved. V was shortened by 4 bases and J by 4 bases, with 10 bases between the two germline ends. The CDR3 length is 13 residues. The germline CDR1 and CDR2 sequences are MNHEY and SVGAGI.